One sample yielded the 30 T cell receptor beta chains listed below, sequenced in a study of technical replicates of blood from several donors. Clones were read by immunoSEQ multiplex PCR, and TCRdb kept only the in-frame ones, dropping some. The table shows fewer than 100,000 clones, with around 96% occurring only once. Material: T cells isolated from PBMCs. These receptor sequences come from a human donor in good health.

This clone is a singleton in its sample. The V and J genes are TRBV7-9 and TRBJ1-4, with D unclear. From germline, CDR1 is SEHNR and CDR2 FQNEAQ (reference sequence). V lost 4 bases, J lost 2 bases, and 5 bases lay in between. The CDR3 has 13 residues. As DNA, the CDR3 is TGTGCCAGCAGCTCTCAGACTAATGAAAAACTGTTTTTT. Its protein product is CASSSQTNEKLFF.

This chain links TRBV18 with TRBJ2-3, with 9 bases matching TRBD1. Trimming cost V 4 bases and J 0 bases; bases outside gene matches: 2. CDR1 is KGHSH, CDR2 LQKENI, per germline. This CDR3 spans 15 amino acids. Written as DNA, the CDR3 is TGTGCCAGCTCACTGGGGACAGGGAGCACAGATACGCAGTATTTT. As protein: CASSLGTGSTDTQYF.

V gene TRBV28 combines with J gene TRBJ2-7, with 9 nucleotides matching TRBD1. The V gene end was trimmed by 6 bases and the J gene end by 5 bases; junction bases not matched to a gene: 5. This CDR3 comprises 13 residues. Per germline, CDR1 MDHEN and CDR2 SYDVKM. CDR3 bases: TGTGCCAGCAGGACCACAGGGGGCAACGAGCAGTACTTC. Protein: CASRTTGGNEQYF.

The chain employs TRBV6-1 and TRBJ1-2; 7 bases agree with TRBD1. The CDR3 contains 16 residues. Germline loops: CDR1 MNHNS, CDR2 SASEGT. V lost 3 bases to trimming and J lost 8 bases; unmatched junction nucleotides: 15. The CDR3: CASSERDSPHPKGYTF. CDR3 nucleotide sequence: TGTGCCAGCAGTGAGAGGGACAGTCCCCACCCCAAGGGCTACACCTTC.

In its sample, this clone was seen a few times. The chain uses TRBV5-1 and TRBJ2-2; TRBD2 aligns across 8 bases. CDR1 is SGHRS and CDR2 is YFSETQ in the germline V gene. V lost 4 bases to trimming and J lost 5 bases; unmatched junction nucleotides: 16. The CDR3 loop spans 18 amino acids. CDR3 loop: CASSKRAGEGSRTGELFF. CDR3 DNA: TGCGCCAGCAGCAAAAGAGCGGGAGAGGGTTCAAGAACCGGGGAGCTGTTTTTT.

The chain uses TRBV27 and TRBJ2-7, with TRBD2 as a possible D gene (5 bases). The CDR3 has 15 amino acids. CDR1 and CDR2 from the germline V gene are MNHEY and SMNVEV (reference sequence). Trimming stripped 2 bases from V and 4 bases from J, with 15 bases between. CDR3 loop: CASSLGVANVYEQYF. The CDR3 DNA follows: TGTGCCAGCAGTTTAGGGGTAGCGAATGTGTACGAGCAGTACTTC.

This clone was counted a single time. The chain couples TRBV10-2 to TRBJ1-5; D perhaps matches TRBD1 (5 bases). The germline V and J ends were trimmed by 8 bases and 2 bases, with 13 bases remaining between them. Germline CDR1 and CDR2: WSHSY and SAAADI. The CDR3 runs 14 residues. The CDR3, as DNA: TGCGCCAGCCACGGGGGGTTGGGCAATCAGCCCCAGCATTTT. Its protein is CASHGGLGNQPQHF.

The chain combines TRBV6-5 with TRBJ2-2, with a possible D match to TRBD1 (6 bases). The CDR3 runs 13 residues. Germline V gene sequence: CDR1 MNHEY, CDR2 SVGAGI. With 8 bases removed from V and 6 bases from J, the gap between germline ends came to 13 bases. The CDR3 is CASLGGWPGELFF. The CDR3, as DNA: TGTGCCAGCTTAGGGGGTTGGCCCGGGGAGCTGTTTTTT.

This chain joins TRBV28 and TRBJ2-3; D is ambiguous. With 3 bases removed from V and 0 bases from J, the gap between germline ends came to 10 bases. CDR3 length equals 15 residues. Germline-derived CDR1 and CDR2 are MDHEN and SYDVKM. The CDR3 reads CASSLLERSTDTQYF. DNA of the CDR3: TGTGCCAGCAGTTTGTTAGAGAGGAGCACAGATACGCAGTATTTT. The full variable domain, completed using reference TRBV28 and TRBJ2-3, is DVKVTQSSRYLVKRTGEKVFLECVQDMDHENMFWYRQDPGLGLRLIYFSYDVKMKEKGDIPEGYSVSREKKERFSLILESASTNQTSMYLCASSLLERSTDTQYFGPGTRLTVL.

The gene calls are TRBV10-3 and TRBJ2-2, with 8 bases aligning to TRBD1. CDR3 size: 16 residues. J gave up 0 bases and V 3 bases, and 3 bases lay outside the gene matches. Germline-derived CDR1 and CDR2 are ENHRY and SYGVKD. The CDR3 coding sequence is TGTGCCATCAGTGAACAGGGGGTCGCGAACACCGGGGAGCTGTTTTTT. Amino acid sequence: CAISEQGVANTGELFF.

This clone turned up a few times. The chain uses TRBV30 and TRBJ1-1, with 7 nucleotides matching TRBD1. This CDR3 spans 12 amino acids. Germline V CDR1 and CDR2: GTSNPN, SVGIG (reference sequence). V lost 0 bases to trimming and J lost 12 bases; unmatched junction nucleotides: 7. In DNA, the CDR3 is TGTGCCTGGAGTGTGAGGGGGCACTTTCCTTTCTTT. Translating it yields CAWSVRGHFPFF.

The V and J genes are TRBV6-1 and TRBJ2-7; TRBD2 agrees at 7 bases. The CDR3 runs 14 residues. Germline CDR1 and CDR2: MNHNS and SASEGT. V lost 4 bases and J lost 3; bases outside the gene matches: 6. In DNA form, the CDR3 reads TGTGCCAGCAGTGTGGCGGGAGAGGGCTACGAGCAGTACTTC. It encodes CASSVAGEGYEQYF.

This chain joins TRBV4-1 and TRBJ2-1, with 12 bases matching TRBD2. Germline CDR1 and CDR2: MGHRA and YSYEKL. This CDR3 spans 17 amino acids. V dropped 4 bases and J dropped 3; count of bases not matched to a gene: 7. The CDR3 protein is CASSLETSGRNYNEQFF. CDR3 nucleotide sequence: TGCGCCAGCAGCCTAGAGACTAGCGGGAGAAACTACAATGAGCAGTTCTTC.

The V call is TRBV5-4, the J call TRBJ2-5; the D gene is possibly TRBD1 (6 bases). V lost 4 bases and J 7 bases, leaving 14 bases between the germline ends. The CDR3 spans 13 residues. Per the germline V gene, CDR1 is SGHNT and CDR2 is YYREEE (reference sequence). The CDR3 loop reads CASSPGTQATQYF. CDR3 DNA: TGTGCCAGCAGCCCCGGGACACAGGCGACCCAGTACTTC.

The rearrangement uses TRBV19 and TRBJ2-1, with 11 positions matching TRBD2. The CDR3 is 15 residues long. With 6 bases clipped from V and 8 bases from J, the junction kept 9 bases outside the gene matches. Germline CDR1 is LNHDA and CDR2 is SQIVND (reference sequence). CDR3 nucleotides: TGTGCCAGTAGAGATAGCGGGAGGGGAAGGGATGAGCAGTTCTTC. Translating gives CASRDSGRGRDEQFF.

This clone was detected only a few times. The CDR3 DNA sequence: TGTGCCAGCAGTGAATTGGCTAGCGGGAGCAATGAGCAGTTCTTC. This gives the protein CASSELASGSNEQFF. This chain links TRBV2 with TRBJ2-1; 10 bases line up with TRBD2. CDR3 size: 15 residues. CDR1 is SNHLY, CDR2 FYNNEI, per germline. V gave up 2 bases and J gave up 6 bases; unmatched junction bases: 4.

This clone was found a few times. The rearrangement links TRBV7-9 to TRBJ1-5; unclear D gene. The CDR3 has 12 residues. Germline V gives CDR1 SEHNR, CDR2 FQNEAQ (reference sequence). V was trimmed by 0 bases and J by 6 bases, leaving 3 bases between them. This CDR3 is CASSLAGQPQHF. The CDR3 DNA follows: TGTGCCAGCAGCTTAGCCGGTCAGCCCCAGCATTTT.

This chain uses TRBV28 with TRBJ2-5; 8 bases are a match to TRBD2. The CDR3 is 13 amino acids. Germline V gives CDR1 MDHEN, CDR2 SYDVKM. The chain's CDR3 is CAHASGYQETQYF. CDR3 nucleotides: TGTGCACATGCTAGCGGGTACCAAGAGACCCAGTACTTC.

This chain uses TRBV5-8 with TRBJ1-4; TRBD1 might be the D (5 bases). CDR1 and CDR2 (germline): SGHTS, YDEGEE. This CDR3 has 15 amino acids. V was cut by 0 bases and J by 7 bases, with 13 bases left in between. The CDR3, as DNA: TGTGCCAGCAGCTTGGTACAGGCCTTAAGTGAAAAACTGTTTTTT. Translation: CASSLVQALSEKLFF.

This clone was observed once. This chain connects TRBV5-6 to TRBJ2-1; TRBD1 matches 12 bases. J was trimmed by 8 bases and V by 4 bases; bases with no gene match: 7. CDR3 length equals 15 residues. Looked up from germline, CDR1 is SGHDT and CDR2 is YYEEEE. The CDR3 protein is CASSIGTGGFDEQFF. In DNA form, the CDR3 reads TGTGCCAGCAGCATCGGGACAGGGGGCTTCGATGAGCAGTTCTTC.

This sequence joins TRBV19 and TRBJ2-3, with D possibly TRBD2 on 5 matching bases. The CDR3 totals 14 residues. Germline V gene lookup returns CDR1 LNHDA and CDR2 SQIVND (reference sequence). Trimming cost V 0 bases and J 5 bases, with 9 bases left between them. The CDR3, as DNA: TGTGCCAGTAGTATAGAACTAGAAGGAGATACGCAGTATTTT. Protein product: CASSIELEGDTQYF.

In this sample, this clone turned up once. The genes are TRBV28 and TRBJ2-3; D uncertain. V was clipped by 6 bases and J by 0 bases, with 4 bases between them. Germline CDR1 reads MDHEN; CDR2 reads SYDVKM. The CDR3 covers 12 residues. The CDR3 here is CASSLSTDTQYF. CDR3 coding DNA: TGTGCCAGCAGCCTAAGCACAGATACGCAGTATTTT.

The genes are TRBV11-1 and TRBJ2-4; D uncertain. CDR1 is SGHAT and CDR2 is FQDESV in the germline V gene (reference sequence). The CDR3 length is 15 residues. Trimming left V 5 bases short and J 0 bases short, with 11 bases between. The CDR3 loop reads CASSPIAVAKNIQYF. As DNA, the CDR3 is TGTGCCAGCAGCCCAATTGCGGTAGCCAAAAACATTCAGTACTTC.

As for this clone: An end of the junction differs from the germline gene, which may be a read error. The gene calls are TRBV29-1 and TRBJ2-1, with TRBD2 matching 10 bases. Germline CDR1 and CDR2: SQVTM and ANQGSEA. This CDR3 spans 15 amino acids. The CDR3 region is CSVEGGASGSGEQFF. In DNA form, the CDR3 reads TGCAGCGTGGAAGGGGGGGCTAGCGGGAGTGGGGAGCAGTTCTTC.

This sequence joins TRBV4-2 and TRBJ1-1; maybe TRBD1 (6 bases). V was shortened by 0 bases and J by 6 bases, with 14 bases between the two germline ends. Germline CDR1 reads LGHNA; CDR2 reads YNFKEQ. CDR3 size: 15 residues. This CDR3 is CASSQEIQGPAEAFF. The DNA of the CDR3 is TGTGCCAGCAGCCAAGAAATTCAGGGGCCGGCTGAAGCTTTCTTT.

This rearrangement joins TRBV7-6 to TRBJ2-7; TRBD2 matches 12 bases. The CDR3 extends over 15 amino acids. Germline V gene sequence: CDR1 SGHVS, CDR2 FNYEAQ. V was clipped by 5 bases and J by 1 base; unmatched bases: 3. CDR3 sequence reads: CASSVTSGRSYEQYF. The CDR3 DNA is TGTGCCAGCAGCGTGACTAGCGGGAGATCCTACGAGCAGTACTTC.

This chain's CDR3 is CASSVDSANYGYTF. CDR3 in DNA: TGTGCCAGCAGCGTAGATAGCGCTAACTATGGCTACACCTTC. The chain is built from TRBV9 and TRBJ1-2, with D unclear. Trimming took off 0 bases at V and 0 bases at J, with 6 bases between the two ends. This CDR3 is built from 14 residues. The germline gives CDR1 SGDLS, CDR2 YYNGEE. Drawing the rest from reference TRBV9 and TRBJ1-2, the complete variable domain is DSGVTQTPKHLITATGQRVTLRCSPRSGDLSVYWYQQSLDQGLQFLIQYYNGEERAKGNILERFSAQQFPDLHSELNLSSLELGDSALYFCASSVDSANYGYTFGSGTRLTVV.

This chain uses TRBV27 with TRBJ2-7, with TRBD1 as a possible D gene (6 bases). The CDR3 loop spans 14 amino acids. Germline CDR1 MNHEY, CDR2 SMNVEV (reference sequence). Deletions cut 10 bases from V and 4 bases from J, with 20 bases between. CDR3 bases: TGTGCCACCAAGTGGGGGCAGGGTGAATACGAGCAGTACTTC. Protein product: CATKWGQGEYEQYF.

The V and J genes are TRBV28 and TRBJ2-5; the D gene is possibly TRBD2 (6 bases). The V end lost 5 bases, the J end lost 4 bases, and 17 bases lay between the germline ends. CDR3 length: 15 residues. Per germline, CDR1 MDHEN and CDR2 SYDVKM. As DNA, the CDR3 is TGTGCCAGCAGTAGACCCTCGGGACTTAGAGAGACCCAGTACTTC. This codes for CASSRPSGLRETQYF.

The chain employs TRBV10-3 and TRBJ2-3, with D perhaps matching TRBD2 (6 bases). Trimming stripped 7 bases from V and 4 bases from J, with 12 bases between. The CDR3 runs to 13 residues. Looked up from germline, CDR1 is ENHRY and CDR2 is SYGVKD. CDR3 coding DNA: TGTGCCATCATGGGAGGAAAGGCAGATACGCAGTATTTT. Residues: CAIMGGKADTQYF.